What follows is one T cell receptor beta chain and its context. The target antigen is unknown. Clones were sequenced by immunoSEQ multiplex PCR, and TCRdb holds only the in-frame ones, with some missing. The sample contains some 66,000 clones, more than 60% of which appear only once. Germline V gene data show CDR1 as MNHNY and CDR2 as SVGAGI (reference sequence). V was trimmed by 7 bases and J by 7 bases, leaving 20 bases between them. The CDR3 length is 14 residues. The sample originates from a study of vaccination effects on CD4 cells after COVID-19. Study details: After the second dose, samples were taken at median day 72.

After more than 8 days in culture, the CD4+ T cells were isolated. Participants each got two BNT162b2 or mRNA-1273 vaccine doses. This receptor was obtained from a human donor who received a COVID-19 vaccine. The source material was CD4+ T cells from PBMCs cultured without peptide, sampled after COVID-19 vaccination. The rearrangement uses TRBV6-6 and TRBJ2-7; possible D gene TRBD2, 6 bases. The CDR3 nucleotides read TGTGCCAGCACCCTTTACCAAGGACGGGGGGAGCAGTACGTC. Amino acid sequence: CASTLYQGRGEQYV.